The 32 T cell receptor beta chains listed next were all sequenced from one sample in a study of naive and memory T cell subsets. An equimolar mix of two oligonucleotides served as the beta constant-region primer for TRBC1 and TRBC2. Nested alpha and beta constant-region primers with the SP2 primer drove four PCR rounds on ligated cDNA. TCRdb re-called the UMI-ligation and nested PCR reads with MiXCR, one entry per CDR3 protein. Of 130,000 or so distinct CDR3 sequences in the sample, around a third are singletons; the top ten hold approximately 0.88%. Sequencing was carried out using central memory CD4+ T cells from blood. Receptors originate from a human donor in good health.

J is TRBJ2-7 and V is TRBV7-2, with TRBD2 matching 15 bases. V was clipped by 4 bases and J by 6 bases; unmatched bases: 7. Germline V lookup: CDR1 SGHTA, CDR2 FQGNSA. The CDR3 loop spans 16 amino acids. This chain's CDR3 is CASSSRTSGRAGEQYF. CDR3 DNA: TGTGCCAGCAGCTCCCGGACTAGCGGGAGGGCGGGCGAGCAGTACTTC.

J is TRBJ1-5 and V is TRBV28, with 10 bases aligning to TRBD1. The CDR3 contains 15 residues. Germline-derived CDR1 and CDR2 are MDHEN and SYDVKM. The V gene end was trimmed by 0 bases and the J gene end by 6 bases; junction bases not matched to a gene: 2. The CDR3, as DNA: TGTGCCAGCAGTTTATGGGGACAGGGGCTTCAGCCCCAGCATTTT. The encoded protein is CASSLWGQGLQPQHF.

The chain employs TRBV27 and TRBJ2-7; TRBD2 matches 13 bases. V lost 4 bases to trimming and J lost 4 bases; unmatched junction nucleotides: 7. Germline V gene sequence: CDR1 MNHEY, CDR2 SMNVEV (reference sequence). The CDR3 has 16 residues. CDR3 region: CASSSPQTSGRYEQYF. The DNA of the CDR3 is TGTGCCAGCAGTTCGCCCCAGACTAGCGGGAGGTACGAGCAGTACTTC.

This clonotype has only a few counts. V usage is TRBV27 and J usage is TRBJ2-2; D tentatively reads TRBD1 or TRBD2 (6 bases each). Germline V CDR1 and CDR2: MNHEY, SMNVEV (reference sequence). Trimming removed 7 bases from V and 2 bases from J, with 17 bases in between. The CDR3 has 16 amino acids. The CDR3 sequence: CASKGGRAGNTGELFF. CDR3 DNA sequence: TGTGCCAGCAAAGGGGGGAGAGCGGGTAACACCGGGGAGCTGTTTTTT.

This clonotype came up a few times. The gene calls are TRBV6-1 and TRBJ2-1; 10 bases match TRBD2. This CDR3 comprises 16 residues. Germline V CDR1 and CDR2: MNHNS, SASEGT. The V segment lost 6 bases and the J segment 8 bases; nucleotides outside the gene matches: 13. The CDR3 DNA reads TGTGCCAGCAGCAAGAAAGGACTAGCGGAAGGGCATGAGCAGTTCTTC. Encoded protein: CASSKKGLAEGHEQFF.

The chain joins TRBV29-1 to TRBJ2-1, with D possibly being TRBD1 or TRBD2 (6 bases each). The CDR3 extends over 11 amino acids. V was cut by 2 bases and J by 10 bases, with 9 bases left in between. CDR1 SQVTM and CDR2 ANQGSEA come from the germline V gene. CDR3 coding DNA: TGCAGCGTTGAAAACGGGGGCGAGCAGTTCTTC. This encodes CSVENGGEQFF.

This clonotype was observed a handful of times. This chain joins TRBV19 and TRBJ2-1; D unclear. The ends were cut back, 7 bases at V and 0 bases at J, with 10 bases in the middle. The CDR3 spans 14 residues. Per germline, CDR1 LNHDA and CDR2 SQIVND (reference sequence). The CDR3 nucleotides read TGTGCCAGTACAGGCGGCTACTCCTACAATGAGCAGTTCTTC. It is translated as CASTGGYSYNEQFF.

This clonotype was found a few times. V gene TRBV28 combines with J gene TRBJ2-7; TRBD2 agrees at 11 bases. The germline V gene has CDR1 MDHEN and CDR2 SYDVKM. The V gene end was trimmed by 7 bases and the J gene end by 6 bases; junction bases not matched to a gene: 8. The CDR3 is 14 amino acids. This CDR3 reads CASTFSGRASEQYF. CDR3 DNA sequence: TGTGCCAGCACTTTTAGCGGGAGGGCCAGCGAGCAGTACTTC.

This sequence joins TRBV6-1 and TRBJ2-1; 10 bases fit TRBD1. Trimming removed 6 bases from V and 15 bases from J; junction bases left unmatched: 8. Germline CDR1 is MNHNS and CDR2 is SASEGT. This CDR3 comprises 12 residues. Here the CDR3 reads CASSDTGTGVFF. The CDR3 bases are TGTGCCAGCAGCGATACCGGGACAGGGGTGTTCTTC.

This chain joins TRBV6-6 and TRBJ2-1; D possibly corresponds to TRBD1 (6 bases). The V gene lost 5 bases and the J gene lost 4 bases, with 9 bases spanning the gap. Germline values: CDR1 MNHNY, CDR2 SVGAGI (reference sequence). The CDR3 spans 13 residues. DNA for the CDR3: TGTGCCAGCAGTCGGGACACATACAATGAGCAGTTCTTC. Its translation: CASSRDTYNEQFF.

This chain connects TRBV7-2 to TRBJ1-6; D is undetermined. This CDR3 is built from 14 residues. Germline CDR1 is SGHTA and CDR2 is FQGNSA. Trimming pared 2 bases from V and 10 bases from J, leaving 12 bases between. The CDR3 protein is CASSLTGLRSPLHF. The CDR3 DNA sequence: TGTGCCAGCAGCTTAACCGGGTTGAGGTCACCCCTCCACTTT. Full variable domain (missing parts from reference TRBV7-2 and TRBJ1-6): GAGVSQSPSNKVTEKGKDVELRCDPISGHTALYWYRQSLGQGLEFLIYFQGNSAPDKSGLPSDRFSAERTGGSVSTLTIQRTQQEDSAVYLCASSLTGLRSPLHFGNGTRLTVT.

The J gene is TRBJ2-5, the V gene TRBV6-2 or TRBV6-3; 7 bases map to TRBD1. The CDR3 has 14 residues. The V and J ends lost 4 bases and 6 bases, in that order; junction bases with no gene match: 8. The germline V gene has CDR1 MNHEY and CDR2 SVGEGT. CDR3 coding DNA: TGTGCCAGCAGTTCCCAGGGGGTGTCGAAGACCCAGTACTTC. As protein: CASSSQGVSKTQYF.

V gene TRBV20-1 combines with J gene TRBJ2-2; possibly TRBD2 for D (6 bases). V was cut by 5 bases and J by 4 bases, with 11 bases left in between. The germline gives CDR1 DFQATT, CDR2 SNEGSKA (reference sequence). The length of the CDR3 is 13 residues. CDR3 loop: CSALGLSTGELFF. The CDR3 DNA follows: TGCAGTGCTCTGGGACTTTCCACCGGGGAGCTGTTTTTT.

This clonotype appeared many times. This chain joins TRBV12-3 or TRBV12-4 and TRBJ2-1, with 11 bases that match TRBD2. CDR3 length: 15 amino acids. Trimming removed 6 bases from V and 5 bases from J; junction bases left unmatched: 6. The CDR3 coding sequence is TGTGCCAGCAGCCCAGGGACTAGCGGAAACAATGAGCAGTTCTTC. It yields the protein CASSPGTSGNNEQFF.

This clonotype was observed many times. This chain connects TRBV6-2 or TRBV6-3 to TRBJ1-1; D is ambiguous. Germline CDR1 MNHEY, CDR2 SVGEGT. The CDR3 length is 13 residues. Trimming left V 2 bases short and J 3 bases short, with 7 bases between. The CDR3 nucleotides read TGTGCCAGCAGTTACATTCGGGACACTGAAGCTTTCTTT. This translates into CASSYIRDTEAFF.

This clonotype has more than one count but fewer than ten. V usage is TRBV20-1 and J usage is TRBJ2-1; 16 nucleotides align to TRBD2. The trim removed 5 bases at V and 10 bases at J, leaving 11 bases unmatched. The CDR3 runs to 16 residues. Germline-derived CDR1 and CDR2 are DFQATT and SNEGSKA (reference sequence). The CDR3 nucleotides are TGCAGTGCTCGGTGGAGAGGGACTAGCGGGAGGGGCGAGCAGTTCTTC. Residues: CSARWRGTSGRGEQFF.

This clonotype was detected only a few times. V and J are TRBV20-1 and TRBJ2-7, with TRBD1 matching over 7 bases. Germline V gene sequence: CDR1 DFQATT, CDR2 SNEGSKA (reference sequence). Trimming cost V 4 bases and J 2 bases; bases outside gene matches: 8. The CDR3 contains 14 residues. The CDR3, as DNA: TGCAGTGCTACGGGACAGTCCCCACCCTACGAGCAGTACTTC. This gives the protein CSATGQSPPYEQYF.

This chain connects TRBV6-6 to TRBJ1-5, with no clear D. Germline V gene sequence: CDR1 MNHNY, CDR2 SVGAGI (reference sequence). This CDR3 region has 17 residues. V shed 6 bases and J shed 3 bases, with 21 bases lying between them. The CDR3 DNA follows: TGTGCCAGCAGCAAACTTAGCGGCGGTCTCGCCAATCAGCCCCAGCATTTT. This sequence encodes CASSKLSGGLANQPQHF.

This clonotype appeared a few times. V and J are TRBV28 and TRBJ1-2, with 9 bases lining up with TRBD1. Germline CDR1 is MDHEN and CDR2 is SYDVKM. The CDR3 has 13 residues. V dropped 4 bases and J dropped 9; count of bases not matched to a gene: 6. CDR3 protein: CASSWGTGIRYTF. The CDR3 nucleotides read TGTGCCAGCAGTTGGGGGACAGGGATACGCTACACCTTC.

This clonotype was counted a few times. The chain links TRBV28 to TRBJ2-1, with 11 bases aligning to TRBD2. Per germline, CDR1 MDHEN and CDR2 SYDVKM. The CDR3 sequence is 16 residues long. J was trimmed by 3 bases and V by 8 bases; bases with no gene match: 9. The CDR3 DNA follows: TGTGCCAGCGATACTAGCGGGAGTGGTGGCTACAATGAGCAGTTCTTC. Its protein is CASDTSGSGGYNEQFF.

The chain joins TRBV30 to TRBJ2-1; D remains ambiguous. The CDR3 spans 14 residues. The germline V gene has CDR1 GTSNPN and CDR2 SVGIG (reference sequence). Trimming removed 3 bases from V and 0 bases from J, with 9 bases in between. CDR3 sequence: CAWRASSSYNEQFF. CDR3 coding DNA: TGTGCCTGGAGGGCTTCGAGCTCCTACAATGAGCAGTTCTTC.

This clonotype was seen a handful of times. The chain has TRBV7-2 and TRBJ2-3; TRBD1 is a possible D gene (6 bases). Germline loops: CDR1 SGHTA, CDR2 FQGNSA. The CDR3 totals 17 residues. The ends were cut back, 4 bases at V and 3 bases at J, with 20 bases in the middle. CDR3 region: CASSSRGPRGSTDTQYF. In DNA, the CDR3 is TGTGCCAGCAGCTCCCGAGGCCCCAGGGGTAGTACAGATACGCAGTATTTT.

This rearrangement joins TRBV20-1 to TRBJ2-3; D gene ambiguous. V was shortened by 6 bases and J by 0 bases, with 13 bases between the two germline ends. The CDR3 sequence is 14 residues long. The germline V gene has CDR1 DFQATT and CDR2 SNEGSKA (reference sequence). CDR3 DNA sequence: TGCAGTGCGCACGACTTGAGGAGCACAGATACGCAGTATTTT. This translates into CSAHDLRSTDTQYF.

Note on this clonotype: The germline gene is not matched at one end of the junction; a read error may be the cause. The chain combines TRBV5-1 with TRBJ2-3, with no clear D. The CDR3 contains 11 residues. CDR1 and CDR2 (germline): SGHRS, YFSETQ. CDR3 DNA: TGCGCCAGCAGCGACACAAATACGCAGTATTTT. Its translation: CASSDTNTQYF.

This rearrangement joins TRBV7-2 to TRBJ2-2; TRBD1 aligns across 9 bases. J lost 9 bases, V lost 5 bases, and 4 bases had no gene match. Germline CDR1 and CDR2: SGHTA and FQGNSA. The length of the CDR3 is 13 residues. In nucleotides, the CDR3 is TGTGCCAGCAGCCAGGACAGGGGCAGGGAGCTGTTTTTT. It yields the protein CASSQDRGRELFF.

In DNA, the CDR3 is TGTGCCAGCAGGAGGACAGATTCCCAACAGCCCCAGCATTTT. It yields the protein CASRRTDSQQPQHF. The V and J genes are TRBV28 and TRBJ1-5; D might be TRBD1 (6 bases). CDR1 and CDR2 (germline): MDHEN, SYDVKM. Trimming cost V 6 bases and J 7 bases, with 16 bases left between them. The CDR3 length is 14 residues.

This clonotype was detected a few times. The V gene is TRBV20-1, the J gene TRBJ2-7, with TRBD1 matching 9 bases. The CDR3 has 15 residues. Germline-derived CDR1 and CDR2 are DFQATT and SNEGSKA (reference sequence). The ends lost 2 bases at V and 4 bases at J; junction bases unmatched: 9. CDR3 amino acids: CSARTPGQGPYEQYF. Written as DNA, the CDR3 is TGCAGTGCTAGAACCCCGGGACAGGGACCTTACGAGCAGTACTTC.

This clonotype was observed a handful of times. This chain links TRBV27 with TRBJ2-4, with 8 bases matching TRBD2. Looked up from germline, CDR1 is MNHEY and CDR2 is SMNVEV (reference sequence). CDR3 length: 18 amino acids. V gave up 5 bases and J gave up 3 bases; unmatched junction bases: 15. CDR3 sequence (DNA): TGTGCCAGCAGTACCAGAGCGGGAGCGGGTATAGGCAAAAACATTCAGTACTTC. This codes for CASSTRAGAGIGKNIQYF.

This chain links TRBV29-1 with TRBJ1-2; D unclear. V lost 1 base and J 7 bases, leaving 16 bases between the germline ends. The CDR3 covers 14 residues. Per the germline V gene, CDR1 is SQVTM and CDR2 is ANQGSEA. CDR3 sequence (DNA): TGCAGCGTTGAAGGTGACTGGCTAACGGGTGGCTACACCTTC. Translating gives CSVEGDWLTGGYTF.

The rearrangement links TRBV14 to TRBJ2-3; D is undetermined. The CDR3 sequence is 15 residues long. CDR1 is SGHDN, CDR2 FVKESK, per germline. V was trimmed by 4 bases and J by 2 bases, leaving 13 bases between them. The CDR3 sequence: CASSPLERNTDTQYF. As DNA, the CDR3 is TGTGCCAGCAGCCCCCTGGAACGTAACACAGATACGCAGTATTTT.

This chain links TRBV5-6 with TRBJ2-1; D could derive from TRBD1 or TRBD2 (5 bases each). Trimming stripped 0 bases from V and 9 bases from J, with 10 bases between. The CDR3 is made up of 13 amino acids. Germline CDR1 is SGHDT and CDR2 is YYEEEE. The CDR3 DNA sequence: TGTGCCAGCAGCTTGGTCAGGGAGAGTGAGCAGTTCTTC. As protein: CASSLVRESEQFF.

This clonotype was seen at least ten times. The CDR3 sequence is CASREAGPLDTQYF. CDR3 in DNA: TGTGCCAGCAGAGAGGCGGGACCCCTAGATACGCAGTATTTT. The rearrangement uses TRBV7-2 and TRBJ2-3; possible D gene TRBD2, 6 bases. V was clipped by 6 bases and J by 5 bases, with 15 bases between them. From germline, CDR1 is SGHTA and CDR2 FQGNSA. The CDR3 consists of 14 residues.